Below are 21 T cell receptor beta chains sequenced from a single sample in a study of T cell changes during pregnancy in multiple sclerosis. Profiling relied on immunoSEQ multiplex PCR, and the TCRdb table lists in-frame clones only, not all of them. In the table there are tens of thousands of clones, roughly 90% of which are singletons. The specimen comprised CD4+ T cells from peripheral blood mononuclear cells, sampled in the third trimester of pregnancy. All receptors derive from a female donor in good health, enrolled as a control in a pregnancy study.

The chain couples TRBV7-3 to TRBJ2-3, with TRBD2 matching 10 bases. In germline, CDR1 is SGHTA, CDR2 FQGTGA. The CDR3 runs 16 residues. The V and J ends lost 6 bases and 3 bases, in that order; junction bases with no gene match: 9. CDR3 sequence: CASSYYSGGRTDTQYF. The CDR3 nucleotides read TGTGCCAGCAGTTATTATAGCGGGGGGCGAACAGATACGCAGTATTTT.

The gene calls are TRBV4-2 and TRBJ2-7; tentative D call: TRBD1 (6 bases). V was trimmed by 0 bases and J by 4 bases, leaving 22 bases between them. Per the germline V gene, CDR1 is LGHNA and CDR2 is YNFKEQ. CDR3 length equals 18 residues. CDR3 region: CASSQDLQAWGRAYEQYF. The CDR3 DNA is TGTGCCAGCAGCCAAGACCTCCAGGCCTGGGGGCGGGCATACGAGCAGTACTTC.

CDR3 sequence reads: CASSWGSENEQFF. The CDR3 DNA sequence: TGTGCCAGCAGCTGGGGCTCGGAGAATGAGCAGTTCTTC. This chain joins TRBV5-6 and TRBJ2-1, with D maybe TRBD1 (5 bases). V was pared by 3 bases and J by 7 bases, with 11 bases between. The CDR3 is 13 amino acids. Germline values: CDR1 SGHDT, CDR2 YYEEEE.

The chain couples TRBV4-1 to TRBJ2-2; D might be TRBD2 (7 bases). V gave up 1 base and J gave up 3 bases, with 18 bases separating them. Germline-derived CDR1 and CDR2 are MGHRA and YSYEKL. The CDR3 is 18 amino acids. The CDR3 coding sequence is TGCGCCAGCAGCCAAGCGCGCGGCGGAGGGGGGGACACCGGGGAGCTGTTTTTT. Its translation: CASSQARGGGGDTGELFF.

The V call is TRBV4-2, the J call TRBJ2-3, with 9 bases identical to TRBD2. Per germline, CDR1 LGHNA and CDR2 YNFKEQ. The length of the CDR3 is 17 residues. V was pared by 4 bases and J by 2 bases, with 10 bases of the junction left unmatched. The CDR3 is CASSPPRRLADTDTQYF. CDR3 bases: TGTGCCAGCAGCCCCCCACGTCGACTAGCGGACACAGATACGCAGTATTTT.

The chain has TRBV6-4 and TRBJ1-1, with 8 bases lining up with TRBD1. The CDR3 contains 17 residues. Trimming took 6 bases from V and 6 from J; bases not matched to a gene: 18. The germline V gene encodes CDR1 MRHNA and CDR2 SNTAGT. The CDR3 loop is CASSGQGLAYYISEAFF. The CDR3 DNA follows: TGTGCCAGCAGCGGACAGGGTTTAGCTTATTATATTTCTGAAGCTTTCTTT.

The gene calls are TRBV7-2 and TRBJ2-2, with TRBD1 matching 9 bases. Germline-derived CDR1 and CDR2 are SGHTA and FQGNSA. V dropped 5 bases and J dropped 5; count of bases not matched to a gene: 6. This CDR3 is 15 amino acids long. The CDR3 spells CASSIRQGGTGELFF. The CDR3 DNA reads TGTGCCAGCAGCATCAGACAGGGGGGGACCGGGGAGCTGTTTTTT.

The rearrangement joins TRBV7-9 to TRBJ1-3; 7 bases fit TRBD1. Germline assignment: CDR1 SEHNR and CDR2 FQNEAQ (reference sequence). V lost 0 bases to trimming and J lost 4 bases; unmatched junction nucleotides: 6. The length of the CDR3 is 16 residues. The CDR3 DNA reads TGTGCCAGCAGCTTAGCGGACAGGCTGAAGGGAAACACCATATATTTT. Its translation is CASSLADRLKGNTIYF.

The chain has TRBV5-5 and TRBJ2-7, with 7 bases identical to TRBD1. V shed 4 bases and J 4 bases; nucleotides not matched to a gene: 8. The CDR3 runs 14 residues. Germline CDR1 and CDR2: SGHKS and YYEKEE (reference sequence). CDR3 coding DNA: TGTGCCAGCAGCCAAGGGACAGAACTTTACGAGCAGTACTTC. Amino acid sequence: CASSQGTELYEQYF.

The chain joins TRBV9 to TRBJ2-1; TRBD2 aligns across 9 bases. Germline values: CDR1 SGDLS, CDR2 YYNGEE. The CDR3 has 20 residues. Unmatched junction bases numbered 13, after V lost 0 bases and J lost 0 bases. CDR3 residues: CASSVDGVAGARSSYNEQFF. Written as DNA, the CDR3 is TGTGCCAGCAGCGTAGATGGGGTAGCGGGGGCCAGGAGCTCCTACAATGAGCAGTTCTTC.

The chain uses TRBV19 and TRBJ2-2; TRBD1 might be the D (5 bases). V dropped 3 bases and J dropped 3 bases, with 14 bases sitting between them. The CDR3 runs 16 residues. Germline-derived CDR1 and CDR2 are LNHDA and SQIVND (reference sequence). In DNA form, the CDR3 reads TGTGCCAGTAGTATGGCCCCAGGGTCCTACACCGGGGAGCTGTTTTTT. Protein product: CASSMAPGSYTGELFF.

This clone was observed once. The V call is TRBV4-3, the J call TRBJ2-1; 7 bases are a match to TRBD1. Trimming at V came to 1 base and at J to 5 bases, leaving 14 bases not matched to a gene. The CDR3 length is 18 residues. Germline V CDR1 and CDR2: LGHNA, YSLEER. The CDR3 DNA reads as TGCGCCAGCAGCCAAGGTCCCACCAAAACAGGGGCCAACAATGAGCAGTTCTTC. Translating gives CASSQGPTKTGANNEQFF.

This clone occurred once. The genes are TRBV7-8 and TRBJ2-7, with 9 bases that match TRBD1. CDR1 and CDR2 (germline): SGHVS, FQNEAQ. V lost 4 bases and J lost 5; bases outside the gene matches: 9. This CDR3 is 15 amino acids long. CDR3 coding DNA: TGTGCCAGCAGCTCGGCAGTGGGGACAGGGAACGAGCAGTACTTC. It codes for CASSSAVGTGNEQYF.

The CDR3: CASSPDWGQGVYDGYTF. In DNA, the CDR3 is TGTGCCAGCAGCCCGGATTGGGGACAGGGGGTATACGATGGCTACACCTTC. The chain combines TRBV5-6 with TRBJ1-2, with 11 bases fitting TRBD1. The CDR3 length is 17 residues. The J segment lost 6 bases and the V segment lost 4 bases, leaving 14 bases of the junction unmatched. The germline gives CDR1 SGHDT, CDR2 YYEEEE.

In its sample, this clone was seen once. This sequence joins TRBV27 and TRBJ1-2, with 11 bases identical to TRBD1. Germline CDR1 reads MNHEY; CDR2 reads SMNVEV (reference sequence). V dropped 5 bases and J dropped 7; count of bases not matched to a gene: 12. The CDR3 has 16 residues. The CDR3 region is CASSRTGGVNLGGYTF. The CDR3 coding sequence is TGTGCCAGCAGTAGGACAGGGGGCGTAAATTTAGGTGGCTACACCTTC.

The chain is built from TRBV5-1 and TRBJ2-2, with 7 bases lining up with TRBD2. The V gene's germline CDR1 is SGHRS and CDR2 YFSETQ. Unmatched junction bases numbered 4, after V lost 0 bases and J lost 2 bases. This CDR3 comprises 16 residues. CDR3 in amino acids: CASSLESGVNTGELFF. CDR3 coding DNA: TGCGCCAGCAGCTTGGAGAGCGGGGTAAACACCGGGGAGCTGTTTTTT.

This clone came up once. The rearrangement joins TRBV10-3 to TRBJ1-3, with D possibly TRBD1 on 5 matching bases. V was pared by 6 bases and J by 0 bases, with 9 bases between. Germline values: CDR1 ENHRY, CDR2 SYGVKD. The CDR3 has 14 residues. Here the CDR3 reads CAIRPDNSGNTIYF. CDR3 coding DNA: TGTGCCATCAGACCGGACAACTCTGGAAACACCATATATTTT.

The chain couples TRBV19 to TRBJ2-2, with D uncertain. This CDR3 has 17 residues. Germline CDR1 LNHDA, CDR2 SQIVND (reference sequence). Trimming removed 11 bases from V and 0 bases from J, with 22 bases in between. The CDR3 sequence: CACRHSGSTANTGELFF. The CDR3 coding sequence is TGTGCCTGTCGACACTCTGGGTCCACGGCGAACACCGGGGAGCTGTTTTTT.

The CDR3 bases are TGCGCCAGCAGCCCACCGGGACAGGGGGCGCGGGAGCAGTTCTTC. This codes for CASSPPGQGAREQFF. The chain employs TRBV5-1 and TRBJ2-1; 12 positions match TRBD1. The CDR3 totals 15 residues. Losses at the gene ends were 4 bases for V and 10 bases for J; bases not matched to a gene: 9. Per germline, CDR1 SGHRS and CDR2 YFSETQ.

The chain has TRBV30 and TRBJ2-5; 8 bases fit TRBD2. CDR1 GTSNPN and CDR2 SVGIG come from the germline V gene (reference sequence). J was trimmed by 1 base and V by 5 bases; bases with no gene match: 6. The CDR3 extends over 14 amino acids. The CDR3 sequence is CAWGAGGAQETQYF. The CDR3 region has the DNA TGTGCCTGGGGGGCCGGGGGGGCCCAAGAGACCCAGTACTTC.

The chain employs TRBV9 and TRBJ2-3, with D perhaps TRBD2 (7 bases). The CDR3 runs 16 residues. CDR1 is SGDLS, CDR2 YYNGEE, per germline. Trimming cost V 0 bases and J 5 bases, with 16 bases left between them. CDR3 sequence reads: CASSVAGRGAGDTQYF. DNA of the CDR3: TGTGCCAGCAGCGTAGCTGGTCGGGGGGCCGGAGATACGCAGTATTTT.